A single T cell receptor beta chain is shown here with its context. The antigen is undetermined. A second PCR of roughly 7 to 11 cycles used a sample-barcoded 5' primer and a J-beta primer mix. Each CDR3 protein gets one entry after TCRdb re-called the 5' RACE reads with MiXCR. The sample lists about 930,000 distinct CDR3 sequences, roughly 29% seen once, with roughly a tenth in the top ten. The data were obtained in a study of blood T cells in healthy people across ages. Isolation recovered at least 6.5 million PBMCs from every sample. Findings of the study overall: The unknown donor CMV status may have confounded expanded clonotype changes. Bulk PBMC profiling left naive and antigen-experienced comparisons inconclusive.

The CDR3 loop spans 14 amino acids. Looked up from germline, CDR1 is SGHNT and CDR2 is YYREEE (reference sequence). After removal of 5 bases from V and 6 bases from J, the junction contained 7 bases not matched to a gene. This sample also belongs to another study, concerning T cells of mothers and their children. That paper notes: The cDNA synthesis received all extracted RNA, at around 1.5 ug per 15 ul.

This TCR derives from a woman between 40 and 50 years old in good health. The sequenced sample was blood. The V gene is TRBV5-4, the J gene TRBJ2-2, with TRBD1 identical over 7 bases. DNA of the CDR3: TGTGCCAGCAGTCCCGCGGACAGGCCCGGGGAGCTGTTTTTT. Translation gives CASSPADRPGELFF. The variable domain in full, completed from reference TRBV5-4 and TRBJ2-2, reads ETGVTQSPTHLIKTRGQQVTLRCSSQSGHNTVSWYQQALGQGPQFIFQYYREEENGRGNFPPRFSGLQFPNYSSELNVNALELDDSALYLCASSPADRPGELFFGEGSRLTVL.